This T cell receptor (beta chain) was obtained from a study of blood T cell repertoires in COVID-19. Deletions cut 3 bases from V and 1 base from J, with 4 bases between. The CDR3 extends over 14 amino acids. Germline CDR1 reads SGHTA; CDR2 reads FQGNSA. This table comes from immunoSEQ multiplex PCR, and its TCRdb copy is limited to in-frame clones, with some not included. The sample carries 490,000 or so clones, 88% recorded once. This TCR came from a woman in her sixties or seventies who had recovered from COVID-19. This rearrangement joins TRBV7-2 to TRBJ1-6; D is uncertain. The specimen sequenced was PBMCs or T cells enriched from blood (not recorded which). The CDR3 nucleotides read TGTGCCAGCAGCTTCCAGTCCTATAATTCACCCCTCCACTTT. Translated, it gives CASSFQSYNSPLHF.